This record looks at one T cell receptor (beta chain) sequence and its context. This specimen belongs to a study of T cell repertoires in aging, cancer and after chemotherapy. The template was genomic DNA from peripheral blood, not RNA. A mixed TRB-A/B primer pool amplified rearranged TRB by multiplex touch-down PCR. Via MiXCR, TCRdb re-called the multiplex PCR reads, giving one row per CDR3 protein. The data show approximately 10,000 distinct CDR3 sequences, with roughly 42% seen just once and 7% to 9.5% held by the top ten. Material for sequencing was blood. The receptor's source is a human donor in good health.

CDR3 region: CASSLVGLVPGLAGDSRMNEQFF. In nucleotides, the CDR3 is TGTGCCAGCAGTTTAGTCGGGCTTGTGCCGGGACTAGCGGGAGATTCGAGAATGAATGAGCAGTTCTTC. The chain carries TRBV27 and TRBJ2-1, with 14 bases identical to TRBD2. The J segment lost 7 bases and the V segment lost 2 bases, leaving 25 bases of the junction unmatched. The CDR3 loop spans 23 amino acids. The germline gives CDR1 MNHEY, CDR2 SMNVEV (reference sequence).